This T cell receptor (beta chain) appears in the sequencing data of a study of blood T cell repertoires in COVID-19. V dropped 0 bases and J dropped 4; count of bases not matched to a gene: 3. CDR3 size: 15 residues. From germline, CDR1 is LGHDT and CDR2 YNNKEL (reference sequence). The data were produced by immunoSEQ multiplex PCR, yet TCRdb's version contains in-frame clones alone and is incomplete. The table has 370,000 or so clones, about 89% seen once. The sample taken for sequencing was PBMCs or T cells enriched from blood (not recorded which). The chain links TRBV3-1 (or the pseudogene TRBV3-2) to TRBJ2-1; 7 bases map to TRBD1. The TCR sequence derives from a man aged 25 to 45 who had recovered from COVID-19. CDR3 in amino acids: CASSQEGDRYNEQFF. The CDR3 DNA reads TGTGCCAGCAGCCAAGAAGGGGACAGATACAATGAGCAGTTCTTC.